This TCR beta chain was obtained from a study of human T cells and chemical hapten exposure. MiXCR, run by TCRdb on the RACE reads, gives a single entry per CDR3 protein. The table has roughly 200,000 distinct CDR3 sequences, approximately 20% seen once; the top ten hold under 8.5%. Noted time point: patch test 1, 2 weeks after DPC sensitization. Treatment given: therapeutic diphenylcyclopropenone sensitization with weekly scalp DPC. Every patch test was put on after a blood sample was taken. Germline assignment: CDR1 SGDLS and CDR2 YYNGEE. The V and J ends lost 3 bases and 6 bases, in that order; junction bases with no gene match: 5. The CDR3 covers 14 residues. In this sample, this clonotype turned up a few times.

Material: whole blood, obtained in connection with sensitization to the hapten diphenylcyclopropenone (DPC). The chain joins TRBV9 to TRBJ2-7; 11 bases match TRBD1. This receptor was taken from a woman aged 45-59 years with alopecia areata. Some clones in this sample may be carry-over from other donors' samples. The CDR3 DNA reads as TGTGCCAGCAGCGCGGGACAGGGGGACTTCGAGCAGTACTTC. Amino acid sequence: CASSAGQGDFEQYF.